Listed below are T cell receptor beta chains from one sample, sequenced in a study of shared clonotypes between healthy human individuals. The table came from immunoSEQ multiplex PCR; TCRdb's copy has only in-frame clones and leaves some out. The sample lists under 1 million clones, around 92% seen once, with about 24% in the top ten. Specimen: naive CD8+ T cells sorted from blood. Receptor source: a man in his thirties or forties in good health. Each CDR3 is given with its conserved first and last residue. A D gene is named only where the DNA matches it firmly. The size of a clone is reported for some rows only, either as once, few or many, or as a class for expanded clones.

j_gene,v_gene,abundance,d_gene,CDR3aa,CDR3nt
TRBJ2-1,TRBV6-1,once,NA,CASSEGVVGGLSSYNEQFF,TGTGCCAGCAGTGAAGGTGTAGTTGGTGGCCTGAGCTCCTACAATGAGCAGTTCTTC
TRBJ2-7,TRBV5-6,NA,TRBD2,CASSQGLAASYEQYF,TGTGCCAGCAGCCAGGGACTAGCGGCCTCCTACGAGCAGTACTTC
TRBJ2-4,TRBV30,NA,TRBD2,CAWTSGSPTEGGNIQYF,TGTGCCTGGACTAGCGGGTCCCCCACCGAGGGTGGAAACATTCAGTACTTC
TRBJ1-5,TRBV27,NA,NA,CASSPSGALNQPQHF,TGTGCCAGCAGTCCTTCCGGGGCCCTCAATCAGCCCCAGCATTTT
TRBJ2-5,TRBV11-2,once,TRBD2,CASSFGAGGRETQYF,TGTGCCAGCAGCTTCGGAGCGGGAGGACGGGAGACCCAGTACTTC
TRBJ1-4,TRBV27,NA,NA,CASTSLGGLEKLFF,TGTGCCAGCACCTCCCTCGGGGGCCTTGAAAAACTGTTTTTT
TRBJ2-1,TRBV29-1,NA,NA,CSVEEVGTSDSNEQFF,TGCAGCGTTGAAGAAGTAGGGACTTCGGATTCCAATGAGCAGTTCTTC
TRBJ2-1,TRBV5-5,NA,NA,CASSRLGVNEQFF,TGTGCCAGCAGCCGACTAGGGGTAAATGAGCAGTTCTTC
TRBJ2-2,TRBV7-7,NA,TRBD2,CASSLVLAGLAGRDGDTGELFF,TGTGCCAGCAGCTTAGTGCTCGCGGGACTAGCGGGTCGTGATGGGGACACCGGGGAGCTGTTTTTT
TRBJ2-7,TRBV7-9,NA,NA,CASSLEGSSYEQYF,TGTGCCAGCAGCTTAGAAGGCAGCTCCTACGAGCAGTACTTC
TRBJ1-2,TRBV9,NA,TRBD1,CASTGTGESWNYGYTF,TGTGCCAGCACCGGGACAGGGGAAAGTTGGAACTATGGCTACACCTTC
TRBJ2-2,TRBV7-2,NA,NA,CASSVATSEERVTGELFF,TGTGCCAGCAGTGTTGCGACTAGTGAGGAAAGAGTCACCGGGGAGCTGTTTTTT
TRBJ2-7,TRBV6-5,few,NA,CASSYSRGYEQYF,TGTGCCAGCAGTTACTCGAGGGGCTACGAGCAGTACTTC
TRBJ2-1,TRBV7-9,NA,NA,CASILEFNEQFF,TGTGCCAGCATACTAGAGTTCAATGAGCAGTTCTTC
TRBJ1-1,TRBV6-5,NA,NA,CASSYSGGATEAFF,TGTGCCAGCAGTTACTCAGGGGGGGCAACTGAAGCTTTCTTT
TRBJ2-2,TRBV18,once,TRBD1,CASSPGQGPAMTGELFF,TGTGCCAGCTCACCTGGACAGGGGCCAGCAATGACCGGGGAGCTGTTTTTT
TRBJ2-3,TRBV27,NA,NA,CASRSASADTQYF,TGTGCCAGCAGGTCCGCCTCAGCAGATACGCAGTATTTT
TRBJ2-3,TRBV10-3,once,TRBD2,CATEAGVISDTQYF,TGTGCCACCGAAGCGGGAGTCATTTCAGATACGCAGTATTTT
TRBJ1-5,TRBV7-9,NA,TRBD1,CASSSHGTGDYQPQHF,TGTGCCAGCAGCTCCCATGGGACAGGGGACTATCAGCCCCAGCATTTT
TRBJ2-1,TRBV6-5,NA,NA,CASSYGDNYNEQFF,TGTGCCAGCAGTTACGGGGACAACTACAATGAGCAGTTCTTC
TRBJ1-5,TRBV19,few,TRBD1,CATRQGARQPQHF,TGTGCCACCCGACAGGGGGCAAGGCAGCCCCAGCATTTT
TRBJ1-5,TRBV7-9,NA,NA,CASSLGDVNNQPQHF,TGTGCCAGCAGCTTAGGGGACGTTAACAATCAGCCCCAGCATTTT
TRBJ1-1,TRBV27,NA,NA,CASRGTVEAFF,TGTGCCAGCAGGGGGACGGTCGAAGCTTTCTTT
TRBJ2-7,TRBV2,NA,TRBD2,CASTPVGLATSYEQYF,TGTGCCAGCACCCCCGTGGGACTAGCGACCTCCTACGAGCAGTACTTC
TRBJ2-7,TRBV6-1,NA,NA,CASTDVRDEQYF,TGTGCCAGCACGGACGTCAGGGACGAGCAGTACTTC
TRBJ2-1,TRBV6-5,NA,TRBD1,CASSFGQGWVNEQFF,TGTGCCAGCAGCTTCGGACAGGGGTGGGTCAATGAGCAGTTCTTC
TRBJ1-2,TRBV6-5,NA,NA,CASSYSGRGYTF,TGTGCCAGCAGTTACTCCGGTAGGGGCTACACCTTC
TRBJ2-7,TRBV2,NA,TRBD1,CALTGQGQDEQYF,TGCGCACTAACAGGACAGGGTCAGGACGAGCAGTACTTC
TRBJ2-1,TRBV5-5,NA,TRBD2,CASSPGLAGASSYNEQFF,TGTGCCAGCAGCCCGGGACTAGCGGGAGCGAGCTCCTACAATGAGCAGTTCTTC
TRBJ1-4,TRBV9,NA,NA,CASSPSGGEKLLEEKLFF,TGTGCCAGCAGCCCGAGTGGCGGAGAGAAACTCTTAGAGGAAAAACTGTTTTTT
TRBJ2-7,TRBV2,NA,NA,CASSEALTQWTASTYEQYF,TGTGCCAGCAGTGAAGCGCTTACCCAGTGGACAGCTTCCACCTACGAGCAGTACTTC
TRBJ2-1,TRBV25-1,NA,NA,CASSPQTGYSYNEQFF,TGTGCCAGCAGCCCTCAGACAGGCTACTCCTACAATGAGCAGTTCTTC
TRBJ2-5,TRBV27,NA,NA,CATKKPGFLYF,TGTGCCACCAAAAAACCCGGATTCTTGTACTTC
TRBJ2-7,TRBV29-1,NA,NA,CSAQGQGSYEQYF,TGCAGCGCCCAAGGGCAAGGGAGTTACGAGCAGTACTTC